Following are 28 T cell receptor beta chains from one sample sequenced in a study of T cells in Graves' hyperthyroidism and ophthalmopathy. Amplification of TCR beta CDR3 regions used RNA as the template. First-round RT-PCR targeting the TCR CDR3 was performed with the HTBI primer set. TCRdb re-analysed the multiplex PCR reads in MiXCR, keeping a single row per CDR3 protein. Altogether about 420,000 distinct CDR3 sequences are present, more than 15% being singletons, with the ten largest covering approximately 7.5%. Sequencing used blood. Receptors originate from a woman aged 18-29 years with Graves' hyperthyroidism.

This clonotype was detected many times. V usage is TRBV5-1 and J usage is TRBJ1-4; D gene unclear. The CDR3 consists of 15 residues. Germline assignment: CDR1 SGHRS and CDR2 YFSETQ. The germline V and J ends were trimmed by 0 bases and 0 bases, with 6 bases remaining between them. The CDR3 nucleotides are TGCGCCAGCAGCTTGGTTGCCTCAACTAATGAAAAACTGTTTTTT. Translated: CASSLVASTNEKLFF.

This clonotype was seen a few times. The V call is TRBV5-6, the J call TRBJ2-4, with 8 bases fitting TRBD1. V dropped 4 bases and J dropped 3; count of bases not matched to a gene: 9. Germline V CDR1 and CDR2: SGHDT, YYEEEE. The CDR3 consists of 16 residues. CDR3 protein: CASSILQGGNKNIQYF. The DNA for the CDR3 is TGTGCCAGCAGCATCCTACAGGGGGGAAACAAAAACATTCAGTACTTC. Drawing the rest from reference TRBV5-6 and TRBJ2-4, the complete variable domain is DAGVTQSPTHLIKTRGQQVTLRCSPKSGHDTVSWYQQALGQGPQFIFQYYEEEERQRGNFPDRFSGHQFPNYSSELNVNALLLGDSALYLCASSILQGGNKNIQYFGAGTRLSVL.

This clonotype was observed at least ten times. The V and J genes are TRBV2 and TRBJ2-7; tentative D call: TRBD1 (6 bases). Trimming shortened V by 9 bases and J by 1 base, and 13 bases separated the two germline ends. There are 13 residues in the CDR3. Germline CDR1 SNHLY, CDR2 FYNNEI. This CDR3 reads CASRRDTSYEQYF. DNA of the CDR3: TGTGCCAGTCGAAGGGACACTTCCTACGAGCAGTACTTC. Full variable domain (missing parts from reference TRBV2 and TRBJ2-7): EPEVTQTPSHQVTQMGQEVILRCVPISNHLYFYWYRQILGQKVEFLVSFYNNEISEKSEIFDDQFSVERPDGSNFTLKIRSTKLEDSAMYFCASRRDTSYEQYFGPGTRLTVT.

In this sample, this clonotype turned up a few times. The chain joins TRBV5-1 to TRBJ2-3; D is perhaps TRBD1 (6 bases). CDR1 and CDR2 (germline): SGHRS, YFSETQ. CDR3 length: 16 residues. Between the trimmed V and J ends, which lost 4 bases and 1 base, there was a span of 16 bases. CDR3 protein: CASSARPGDGTDTQYF. In DNA, the CDR3 is TGCGCCAGCAGCGCGAGGCCAGGGGACGGCACAGATACGCAGTATTTT.

This clonotype was found many times. The V gene is TRBV29-1, the J gene TRBJ1-2; TRBD1 is a possible D gene (6 bases). Germline lookup yields CDR1 SQVTM and CDR2 ANQGSEA. Trimming took 4 bases from V and 5 from J, leaving 8 bases between them. The CDR3 covers 11 residues. CDR3 coding DNA: TGCAGCGTTGTAGGGGGTTATGGCTACACCTTC. Amino acid sequence: CSVVGGYGYTF. Using reference TRBV29-1 and TRBJ1-2 for the parts outside the CDR3, the full variable domain is SAVISQKPSRDICQRGTSLTIQCQVDSQVTMMFWYRQQPGQSLTLIATANQGSEATYESGFVIDKFPISRPNLTFSTLTVSNMSPEDSSIYLCSVVGGYGYTFGSGTRLTVV.

The chain joins TRBV11-2 to TRBJ1-2; D remains ambiguous. CDR3 length equals 15 residues. CDR1 and CDR2 from the germline V gene are SGHAT and FQNNGV. V lost 5 bases and J 2 bases, leaving 15 bases between the germline ends. In nucleotides, the CDR3 is TGTGCCAGCAGCCAAGGGCCCCCCTCCAACTATGGCTACACCTTC. It codes for CASSQGPPSNYGYTF.

The genes are TRBV9 and TRBJ1-5; D call uncertain. V lost 5 bases to trimming and J lost 5 bases, with 17 bases between them. The CDR3 is made up of 15 amino acids. Germline loops: CDR1 SGDLS, CDR2 YYNGEE. The chain's CDR3 is CASRIHFPADQPQHF. CDR3 nucleotide sequence: TGTGCCAGCAGGATACACTTTCCCGCCGATCAGCCCCAGCATTTT.

The chain recombines TRBV11-2 with TRBJ1-4, with D unclear. Trimming left V 1 base short and J 4 bases short, with 22 bases between. Germline-derived CDR1 and CDR2 are SGHAT and FQNNGV. There are 19 residues in the CDR3. CDR3 DNA sequence: TGTGCCAGCAGCTTAGTTGCAGTGGGATCTACTGAGGGTAATGAAAAACTGTTTTTT. Translation gives CASSLVAVGSTEGNEKLFF.

At least ten counts were recorded for this clonotype. The chain recombines TRBV6-1 with TRBJ1-2; D may be TRBD1 (6 bases). The V and J ends lost 1 base and 6 bases respectively, with 15 bases between them. The CDR3 consists of 15 residues. Germline V gives CDR1 MNHNS, CDR2 SASEGT. CDR3: CASSEGETGINGYTF. In DNA form, the CDR3 reads TGTGCCAGCAGTGAAGGAGAAACAGGGATTAATGGCTACACCTTC.

This clonotype was detected ten times or more. The chain couples TRBV3-1 to TRBJ2-7; D is undetermined. Germline-derived CDR1 and CDR2 are LGHDT and YNNKEL (reference sequence). Trimming shortened V by 5 bases and J by 2 bases, and 7 bases separated the two germline ends. This CDR3 has 12 amino acids. The CDR3 region is CASSDLTYEQYF. The CDR3 DNA sequence: TGTGCCAGCAGCGACCTTACCTACGAGCAGTACTTC.

This clonotype has a count of ten or more. The V gene is TRBV7-2, the J gene TRBJ2-4; D perhaps matches TRBD1 (5 bases). The CDR3 runs to 14 residues. Trimming left V 5 bases short and J 3 bases short, with 11 bases between. The germline gives CDR1 SGHTA, CDR2 FQGNSA. The CDR3 loop reads CASSPDSIKNIQYF. CDR3 coding DNA: TGTGCCAGCAGCCCAGACAGCATCAAAAACATTCAGTACTTC.

This clonotype was observed at least ten times. The rearrangement links TRBV7-3 to TRBJ2-7, with D perhaps matching TRBD1 (6 bases). The CDR3 loop spans 13 amino acids. The germline CDR1 and CDR2 sequences are SGHTA and FQGTGA. V was pared by 5 bases and J by 6 bases, with 14 bases between. The CDR3 sequence: CASSQQGLGEQYF. CDR3 nucleotide sequence: TGTGCCAGCAGCCAACAGGGTTTGGGCGAGCAGTACTTC.

This clonotype was picked up many times. This chain uses TRBV12-5 with TRBJ1-1, with D possibly matching TRBD1 (5 bases). The CDR3 has 15 residues. Germline V gene data show CDR1 as LGHNT and CDR2 as FRNRAP. Trimming left V 1 base short and J 2 bases short, with 11 bases between. CDR3 amino acids: CASGLGGGVNTEAFF. The CDR3 coding sequence is TGTGCTAGTGGTTTGGGGGGGGGGGTTAACACTGAAGCTTTCTTT.

This clonotype was seen only a few times. The chain carries TRBV20-1 and TRBJ1-6; 8 bases are shared with TRBD1. The CDR3 covers 15 residues. Germline V gene lookup returns CDR1 DFQATT and CDR2 SNEGSKA (reference sequence). The J segment lost 6 bases and the V segment lost 6 bases, leaving 10 bases of the junction unmatched. CDR3: CSAHRQGIANSPLHF. In nucleotides, the CDR3 is TGCAGTGCGCACCGACAGGGGATCGCTAATTCACCCCTCCACTTT.

This clonotype was counted many times. The chain carries TRBV10-3 and TRBJ1-6; 9 bases align to TRBD1. This CDR3 is 15 amino acids long. V lost 7 bases and J lost 12; bases outside the gene matches: 13. CDR1 and CDR2 (germline): ENHRY, SYGVKD. CDR3 DNA sequence: TGTGCCATCAACCAACCCCGGGACAGGGACCAACCCCTCCACTTT. Translated, it gives CAINQPRDRDQPLHF.

This clonotype was counted at least ten times. The chain has TRBV10-2 and TRBJ2-7; possibly TRBD2 for D (6 bases). Looked up from germline, CDR1 is WSHSY and CDR2 is SAAADI. V was clipped by 2 bases and J by 4 bases, with 15 bases between them. This CDR3 contains 15 residues. CDR3 protein: CASSEGPGTAYEQYF. CDR3 nucleotides: TGCGCCAGCAGTGAGGGCCCTGGGACTGCGTACGAGCAGTACTTC.

This clonotype was counted ten times or more. This rearrangement joins TRBV12-3 or TRBV12-4 to TRBJ2-3; D not certain. V lost 6 bases, J lost 6 bases, and 7 bases lay in between. The CDR3 loop spans 11 amino acids. The CDR3: CASRRLDTQYF. The CDR3, as DNA: TGTGCCAGCAGAAGGCTGGATACGCAGTATTTT.

In this sample, this clonotype turned up once. V gene TRBV27 combines with J gene TRBJ1-5; D not certain. This CDR3 has 15 residues. V was trimmed by 6 bases and J by 2 bases, leaving 14 bases between them. The germline CDR1 and CDR2 sequences are MNHEY and SMNVEV (reference sequence). CDR3 nucleotides: TGTGCCAGCAGGACCTTCGCGGGTGGCAATCAGCCCCAGCATTTT. Translating it yields CASRTFAGGNQPQHF.

This clonotype has ten or more counts. The CDR3 region has the DNA TGTGCCAGCAGGGGGGACAGGGGGCTACTCTCCTATAATTCACCCCTCCACTTT. Translation: CASRGDRGLLSYNSPLHF. The V gene is TRBV2, the J gene TRBJ1-6; TRBD1 agrees at 12 bases. The CDR3 covers 18 residues. Germline lookup yields CDR1 SNHLY and CDR2 FYNNEI. J lost 0 bases, V lost 6 bases, and 6 bases had no gene match.

This clonotype was detected a few times. V is TRBV10-3 and J is TRBJ1-5; 7 bases are shared with TRBD1. Unmatched junction bases numbered 12, after V lost 3 bases and J lost 7 bases. The CDR3 runs 16 residues. CDR1 and CDR2 from the germline V gene are ENHRY and SYGVKD. The CDR3 loop reads CAISDPRQGVGQPQHF. CDR3 in DNA: TGTGCCATCAGTGATCCGCGACAGGGAGTCGGCCAGCCCCAGCATTTT.

In this sample, this clonotype turned up many times. The chain links TRBV12-3 or TRBV12-4 to TRBJ2-1; tentative D call: TRBD1 (6 bases). This CDR3 comprises 17 residues. Trimming took off 6 bases at V and 4 bases at J, with 22 bases between the two ends. The CDR3 DNA reads as TGTGCCAGCAGCGGGGCAGGGGCCGGGCTTGGGTACAATGAGCAGTTCTTC. It encodes CASSGAGAGLGYNEQFF.

This clonotype came up many times. The J gene is TRBJ2-5, the V gene TRBV9; D not certain. This CDR3 contains 12 residues. V was clipped by 3 bases and J by 5 bases, with 8 bases between them. Germline CDR1 SGDLS, CDR2 YYNGEE. CDR3 amino acids: CASSGLGETQYF. In DNA, the CDR3 is TGTGCCAGCAGCGGGCTTGGGGAGACCCAGTACTTC.

This clonotype was seen a few times. The V call is TRBV28, the J call TRBJ1-6, with D perhaps matching TRBD1 (6 bases). Trimming stripped 6 bases from V and 10 bases from J, with 13 bases between. The CDR3 consists of 13 residues. CDR1 is MDHEN, CDR2 SYDVKM, per germline. CDR3 bases: TGTGCCAGCAGCTCAGGGGTGTACTCACCCCTCCACTTT. This encodes CASSSGVYSPLHF.

This clonotype was seen ten or more times. V usage is TRBV7-2 and J usage is TRBJ2-7; the match to TRBD1 covers 7 bases. In germline, CDR1 is SGHTA, CDR2 FQGNSA. V was pared by 5 bases and J by 1 base, with 11 bases of the junction left unmatched. The CDR3 spans 16 residues. The CDR3 bases are TGTGCCAGCAGCCACCTCCCGGGACAGAGTTCCTACGAGCAGTACTTC. Protein: CASSHLPGQSSYEQYF.

This clonotype occurred many times. The chain uses TRBV20-1 and TRBJ2-5; 7 nucleotides agree with TRBD2. The CDR3 length is 13 residues. Germline lookup yields CDR1 DFQATT and CDR2 SNEGSKA (reference sequence). Unmatched junction bases numbered 6, after V lost 5 bases and J lost 3 bases. The CDR3 loop reads CSALRGTKETQYF. The CDR3 coding sequence is TGCAGTGCTCTTCGGGGGACTAAAGAGACCCAGTACTTC.

This clonotype was counted at least ten times. The gene calls are TRBV12-3 or TRBV12-4 and TRBJ2-3, with 7 bases fitting TRBD2. The CDR3 has 15 residues. J lost 0 bases, V lost 5 bases, and 5 bases had no gene match. The CDR3 DNA sequence: TGTGCCAGCAGTCCGCGGGAGTTGAGCACAGATACGCAGTATTTT. It codes for CASSPRELSTDTQYF.

This clonotype was seen ten or more times. The CDR3 DNA sequence: TGTGCCAGCAGTTCCCGGGTCCGGGCGCTCGCTGAAGCTTTCTTT. It yields the protein CASSSRVRALAEAFF. This chain uses TRBV27 with TRBJ1-1; D gene unclear. The CDR3 runs 15 residues. V dropped 4 bases and J dropped 6 bases, with 18 bases sitting between them. Germline V gene lookup returns CDR1 MNHEY and CDR2 SMNVEV (reference sequence).

This clonotype has a count of ten or more. This chain connects TRBV28 to TRBJ1-2, with a weak D call TRBD1 (5 bases). Trimming removed 3 bases at V and 1 base at J, with 12 bases between. The germline gives CDR1 MDHEN, CDR2 SYDVKM. This CDR3 comprises 15 residues. The CDR3 nucleotides read TGTGCCAGCAGTTTTGGGGACCGGGGTAACTATGGCTACACCTTC. Encoded protein: CASSFGDRGNYGYTF.